The rows below give T cell receptor beta chains drawn from one sample of a study of blood T cell repertoires in COVID-19. Profiled with immunoSEQ multiplex PCR; TCRdb holds only in-frame clones, not every one. Of 87,000 or so clones in the sample, more than 70% were seen once. Sequencing input: peripheral blood. These receptors all come from a human donor with acute or convalescent COVID-19. The donor label of this sample is uncertain. Both conserved end residues are part of each CDR3. Each record gives: J gene, D gene, V gene, clone size, CDR3 DNA, CDR3 protein. A D gene is named only where the DNA matches it firmly. A row's size may be missing; if present it is once, few, many or a size class.

J gene: TRBJ2-1; D gene: -; V gene: TRBV7-3; clone size: -; CDR3 DNA: TGTGCCAGCAGCTCCCAGGGGAATGAGCAGTTCTTC; CDR3 protein: CASSSQGNEQFF
J gene: TRBJ1-2; D gene: TRBD1; V gene: TRBV6-2/TRBV6-3; clone size: -; CDR3 DNA: TGTGCCAGCAGTCCGGACAGGGGGCATCGGAACTATGGCTACACCTTC; CDR3 protein: CASSPDRGHRNYGYTF
J gene: TRBJ2-5; D gene: -; V gene: TRBV11-2; clone size: -; CDR3 DNA: TGTGCCAGCAGCTTAGATTCGCAGGTTCGTCAAGAGACCCAGTACTTC; CDR3 protein: CASSLDSQVRQETQYF
J gene: TRBJ1-5; D gene: TRBD1; V gene: TRBV28; clone size: -; CDR3 DNA: TGTGCCAGCAGGGGACAGGGAGGGAGCAATCAGCCCCAGCATTTT; CDR3 protein: CASRGQGGSNQPQHF
J gene: TRBJ2-1; D gene: -; V gene: TRBV27; clone size: once; CDR3 DNA: TGTGCCAGCAGTTCTAGACCCTACAATGAGCAGTTCTTC; CDR3 protein: CASSSRPYNEQFF
J gene: TRBJ1-3; D gene: -; V gene: TRBV6-5; clone size: -; CDR3 DNA: TGTGCCAGCAGTTACTCGAGTGGCAGGCTGGCTGGCACCATATATTTT; CDR3 protein: CASSYSSGRLAGTIYF
J gene: TRBJ2-2; D gene: -; V gene: TRBV5-1; clone size: -; CDR3 DNA: TGCGCCAGCCGGCAGGTCCTCCTGAACACCGGGGAGCTGTTTTTT; CDR3 protein: CASRQVLLNTGELFF
J gene: TRBJ1-2; D gene: TRBD1; V gene: TRBV28; clone size: -; CDR3 DNA: TGTGCCGCACTACGACAGGGGACCATCTATGGCTACACCTTC; CDR3 protein: CAALRQGTIYGYTF
J gene: TRBJ2-7; D gene: -; V gene: TRBV28; clone size: -; CDR3 DNA: TGTGCCAGCAGGGAGAATTACGAGCAGTACTTC; CDR3 protein: CASRENYEQYF
J gene: TRBJ2-1; D gene: -; V gene: TRBV2; clone size: -; CDR3 DNA: TGTGCCAGCAGTGAAGGACAGCCCAGCTCCTACAATGAGCAGTTCTTC; CDR3 protein: CASSEGQPSSYNEQFF
J gene: TRBJ1-1; D gene: -; V gene: TRBV4-1; clone size: -; CDR3 DNA: TGCGCCAGCAGCCGACGGGAGAACACTGAAGCTTTCTTT; CDR3 protein: CASSRRENTEAFF
J gene: TRBJ2-7; D gene: TRBD1; V gene: TRBV30; clone size: -; CDR3 DNA: TGTGCCTCTACCGGGACAGGGCGCATCTACGAGCAGTACTTC; CDR3 protein: CASTGTGRIYEQYF
J gene: TRBJ1-5; D gene: TRBD1; V gene: TRBV28; clone size: -; CDR3 DNA: TGTGCCAGCAGTTCGCCCACAACAGGGGGCTCTCAGCCCCAGCATTTT; CDR3 protein: CASSSPTTGGSQPQHF
J gene: TRBJ2-1; D gene: TRBD1; V gene: TRBV15; clone size: -; CDR3 DNA: TGTGCCACCAGCAGAGACGGATCAGGGGGCGAAAGTCCCCTCGGCAATGAGCAGTTCTTC; CDR3 protein: CATSRDGSGGESPLGNEQFF
J gene: TRBJ2-2; D gene: -; V gene: TRBV15; clone size: -; CDR3 DNA: TGTGCCACCAGCAGAAGATTGCAGGGGGGAACCGGGGAGCTGTTTTTT; CDR3 protein: CATSRRLQGGTGELFF
J gene: TRBJ2-4; D gene: TRBD1; V gene: TRBV11-3; clone size: -; CDR3 DNA: TGTGCCAGCAGCTTAGATGACAGGGGGCGGGAAAACATTCAGTACTTC; CDR3 protein: CASSLDDRGRENIQYF
J gene: TRBJ2-5; D gene: TRBD2; V gene: TRBV5-4; clone size: -; CDR3 DNA: TGTGCCAGCAGCGGTACACCGGGACTAGCTCAAGAGACCCAGTACTTC; CDR3 protein: CASSGTPGLAQETQYF
J gene: TRBJ2-1; D gene: TRBD2; V gene: TRBV6-5; clone size: -; CDR3 DNA: TGTGCCAGCAGACTTCCGGGAGGCTCCTACAATGAGCAGTTCTTC; CDR3 protein: CASRLPGGSYNEQFF
J gene: TRBJ2-7; D gene: TRBD1; V gene: TRBV7-6; clone size: once; CDR3 DNA: TGTGCCAGCAGCCCAGGGACAGGGGTAACCTACGAGCAGTACTTC; CDR3 protein: CASSPGTGVTYEQYF
J gene: TRBJ2-3; D gene: -; V gene: TRBV7-2; clone size: -; CDR3 DNA: TGTGCCAGCAGCCCTAGCACAGATACGCAGTATTTT; CDR3 protein: CASSPSTDTQYF
J gene: TRBJ2-7; D gene: -; V gene: TRBV6-5; clone size: -; CDR3 DNA: TGTGCCAGCAGTCGACGCGGTGCTTCCGAGCAGTACTTC; CDR3 protein: CASSRRGASEQYF
J gene: TRBJ1-2; D gene: TRBD1; V gene: TRBV7-2; clone size: few; CDR3 DNA: TGTGCCAGCAGCTTAGAGACAGGGTATAACTATGGCTACACCTTC; CDR3 protein: CASSLETGYNYGYTF
J gene: TRBJ2-3; D gene: TRBD1; V gene: TRBV4-1; clone size: once; CDR3 DNA: TGCGCCAGCAGCCTTACCTCGGGACAGGGGACAGATACGCAGTATTTT; CDR3 protein: CASSLTSGQGTDTQYF
J gene: TRBJ1-1; D gene: -; V gene: TRBV3-1/TRBV3-2; clone size: -; CDR3 DNA: TGTGCCAGCAGCCCCACAGGGAAGGTTGGAGCTTTCTTT; CDR3 protein: CASSPTGKVGAFF